This T cell receptor (beta chain) was identified during a study of Graves' ophthalmopathy and Graves' hyperthyroidism. Physicians reached a diagnosis by relying on clinical symptoms, serum thyroxine, TRAb, thyroid ultrasound and orbital computed tomography. Amplification of TCR beta CDR3 regions used RNA transcripts. First-round RT-PCR used HTBI primers; second-round multiplex PCR followed. A single record per CDR3 protein comes from TCRdb applying MiXCR to the multiplex PCR reads. The sample records roughly 380,000 distinct CDR3 sequences, 15% being singletons. Study outcomes and limitations: Thyroid clonotypes that were expanded above 0.001 frequency mostly also appeared in blood.

V gave up 4 bases and J gave up 7 bases, with 15 bases separating them. From germline, CDR1 is SGDLS and CDR2 YYNGEE. CDR3 length: 13 residues. This clonotype was seen ten or more times. What it binds is unknown. The sequenced sample was peripheral blood. The source of this sequence is a woman between 18 and 30 years old with stable Graves' hyperthyroidism. This chain links TRBV9 with TRBJ2-7; possible D gene TRBD1, 6 bases. The CDR3 here is CASSTLTRGEQYF. The CDR3 DNA reads as TGTGCCAGCAGCACCCTGACGAGGGGGGAGCAGTACTTC.